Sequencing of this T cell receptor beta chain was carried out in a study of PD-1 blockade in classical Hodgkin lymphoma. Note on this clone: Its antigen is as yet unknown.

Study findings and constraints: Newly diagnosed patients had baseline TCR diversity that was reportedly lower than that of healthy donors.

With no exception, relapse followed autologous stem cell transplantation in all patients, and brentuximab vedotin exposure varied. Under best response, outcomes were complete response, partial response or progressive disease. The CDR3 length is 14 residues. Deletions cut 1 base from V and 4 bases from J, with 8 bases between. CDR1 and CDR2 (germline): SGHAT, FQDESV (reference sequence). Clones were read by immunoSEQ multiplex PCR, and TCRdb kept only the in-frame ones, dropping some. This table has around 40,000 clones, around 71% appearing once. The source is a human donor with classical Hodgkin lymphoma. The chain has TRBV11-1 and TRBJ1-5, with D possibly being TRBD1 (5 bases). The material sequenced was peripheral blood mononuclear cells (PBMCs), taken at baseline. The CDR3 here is CASSLEGKNQPQHF. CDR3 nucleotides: TGTGCCAGCAGCTTAGAGGGGAAGAATCAGCCCCAGCATTTT.